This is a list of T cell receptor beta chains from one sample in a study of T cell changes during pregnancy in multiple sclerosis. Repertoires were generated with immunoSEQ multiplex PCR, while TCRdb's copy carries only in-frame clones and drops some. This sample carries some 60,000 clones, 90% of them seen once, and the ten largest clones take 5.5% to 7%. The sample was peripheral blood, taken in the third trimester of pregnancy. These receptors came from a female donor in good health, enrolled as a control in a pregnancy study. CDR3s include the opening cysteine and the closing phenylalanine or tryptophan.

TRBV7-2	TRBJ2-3	CASSLGPAADTQYF
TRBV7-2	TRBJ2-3	CASSLRLAGGTDTQYF
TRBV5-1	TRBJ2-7	CASSLGGEQYF
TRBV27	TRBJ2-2	CASGGTGVTGELFF
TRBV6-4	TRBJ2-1	CASSDYPGLGYNEQFF
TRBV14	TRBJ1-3	CASSQVAGNTIYF
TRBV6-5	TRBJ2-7	CASSYGQREAYGQYF
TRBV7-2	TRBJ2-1	CASSLKRTAYNEQFF
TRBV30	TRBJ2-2	CAWSVGLAYTGELFF
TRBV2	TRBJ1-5	CASSAQVVSNQPQHF
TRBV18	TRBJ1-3	CASSPPGQLGNTIYF
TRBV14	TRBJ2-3	CASSQFGGITDTQYF
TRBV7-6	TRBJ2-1	CASSLRTSGSSYNEQFF
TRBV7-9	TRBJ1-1	CASSLAGGSVKAEAFF
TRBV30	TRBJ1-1	CAWITNTEAFF
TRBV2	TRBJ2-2	CASSTGLDSTGELFF
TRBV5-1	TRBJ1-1	CASSLAGDMNTEAFF
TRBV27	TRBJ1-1	CASSLSGQNTEAFF
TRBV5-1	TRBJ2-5	CASSFPSGGDRETQYF
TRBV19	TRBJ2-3	CASRGQGTDTQYF
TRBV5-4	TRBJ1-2	CASSFPPQGEDGYTF
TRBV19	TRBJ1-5	CASSLDGTPEGQPQHF
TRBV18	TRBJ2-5	CASSPPGWTYFGGETQYF
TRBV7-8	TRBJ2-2	CASSFGTGRTGELFF
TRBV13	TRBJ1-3	CASSPRRPHSGNTIYF
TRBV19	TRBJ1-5	CASSIEGTGFGQPQHF
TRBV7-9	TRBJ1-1	CASSLDRTGQEAFF
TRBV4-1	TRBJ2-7	CASSQGWDGGNEQYF
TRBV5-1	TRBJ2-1	CASSTGGPPGLEQFF